The 8 T cell receptor beta chains reported below all come from one sample, sequenced in a study of cytomegalovirus exposure and HLA in healthy donors. PCR employed 60 Vbeta and 13 Jbeta primers. The protocol was immunoSEQ multiplex PCR, while the TCRdb copy is restricted to in-frame clones and leaves out a portion. The sample has around 67,000 clones; more than 75% are singletons. Sequencing used PBMCs. These receptors were collected from a man between 18 and 29 years old in good health and CMV-seropositive.

Many counts were recorded for this clone. The chain employs TRBV5-8 and TRBJ2-1; 9 bases line up with TRBD2. The germline V gene has CDR1 SGHTS and CDR2 YDEGEE. V gave up 3 bases and J gave up 8 bases; unmatched junction bases: 6. The CDR3 spans 14 residues. The CDR3 is CASSSGLARDEQFF. The CDR3 coding sequence is TGTGCCAGCAGCTCAGGACTAGCGAGGGATGAGCAGTTCTTC.

The chain couples TRBV30 to TRBJ2-2; D might be TRBD1 (6 bases). V lost 5 bases to trimming and J lost 2 bases, with 9 bases between them. CDR3 length: 13 amino acids. Germline CDR1 is GTSNPN and CDR2 is SVGIG (reference sequence). The CDR3 here is CAWGGQNTGELFF. CDR3 bases: TGTGCCTGGGGGGGCCAAAACACCGGGGAGCTGTTTTTT.

The chain uses TRBV29-1 and TRBJ2-7; 7 positions agree with TRBD1. CDR3 length equals 12 residues. V gave up 5 bases and J gave up 3 bases; unmatched junction bases: 4. Looked up from germline, CDR1 is SQVTM and CDR2 is ANQGSEA. The CDR3 DNA reads TGCAGCGTTCTGAGGGGGCTCTACGAGCAGTACTTC. Residues: CSVLRGLYEQYF.

The chain employs TRBV25-1 and TRBJ2-5; 11 positions agree with TRBD2. Germline assignment: CDR1 MGHDK and CDR2 SYGVNS. The CDR3 has 15 amino acids. Trimming removed 4 bases from V and 4 bases from J; junction bases left unmatched: 5. The CDR3 loop reads CASSVRLAGLETQYF. CDR3 nucleotide sequence: TGTGCCAGCAGTGTCAGACTAGCGGGGTTAGAGACCCAGTACTTC. The whole variable domain, filled in from reference TRBV25-1 and TRBJ2-5, reads EADIYQTPRYLVIGTGKKITLECSQTMGHDKMYWYQQDPGMELHLIHYSYGVNSTEKGDLSSESTVSRIRTEHFPLTLESARPSHTSQYLCASSVRLAGLETQYFGPGTRLLVL.

This sequence joins TRBV14 and TRBJ2-7; the match to TRBD1 covers 8 bases. This CDR3 region has 15 residues. V shed 1 base and J 4 bases; nucleotides not matched to a gene: 6. Per the germline V gene, CDR1 is SGHDN and CDR2 is FVKESK. CDR3 nucleotides: TGTGCCAGCAGCCAAGCCCTCGGGACAGGATACGAGCAGTACTTC. This encodes CASSQALGTGYEQYF.

This clone was picked up a small number of times. This sequence joins TRBV6-5 and TRBJ1-2; D possibly corresponds to TRBD1 (6 bases). Germline V CDR1 and CDR2: MNHEY, SVGAGI. The CDR3 totals 12 residues. V was trimmed by 4 bases and J by 9 bases, leaving 12 bases between them. The CDR3 region has the DNA TGTGCCAGCAGTTTACCGGACAGTCGCTACACCTTC. Amino acid sequence: CASSLPDSRYTF.

This chain connects TRBV9 to TRBJ1-2, with a tentative D call TRBD1 (6 bases). Trimming removed 3 bases from V and 4 bases from J, with 16 bases in between. This CDR3 is built from 15 residues. Germline CDR1 is SGDLS and CDR2 is YYNGEE. The CDR3 region is CASSGGTQLIYGYTF. The CDR3 nucleotides read TGTGCCAGCAGCGGAGGGACACAACTGATCTATGGCTACACCTTC.

This clone showed up just once. The CDR3: CAVGDGLAKNIQYF. The CDR3 coding sequence is TGTGCCGTCGGTGACGGACTAGCCAAAAACATTCAGTACTTC. The chain has TRBV2 and TRBJ2-4; the D gene is possibly TRBD2 (5 bases). Trimming pared 11 bases from V and 0 bases from J, leaving 14 bases between. Germline CDR1 is SNHLY and CDR2 is FYNNEI. There are 14 residues in the CDR3.